What follows are 27 T cell receptor beta chains derived from one specimen sequenced in a study of blood T cell repertoires in COVID-19. Data came from immunoSEQ multiplex PCR; TCRdb stores just in-frame clones and leaves some out. The data contain 250,000 to 300,000 clones, approximately 91% of them singletons. Sequencing input: PBMCs or T cells enriched from blood (not recorded which). The receptor set was obtained from a human donor in a cohort exposed to, infected with or recovered from COVID-19 (not recorded which). The donor label of this sample is uncertain.

As concerns this clone: In the same sample, other DNA sequences code for this CDR3. The chain couples TRBV9 to TRBJ2-3; 7 bases line up with TRBD2. This CDR3 region has 14 residues. V shed 2 bases and J 0 bases; nucleotides not matched to a gene: 0. The germline V gene encodes CDR1 SGDLS and CDR2 YYNGEE. The chain's CDR3 is CASSVSGSTDTQYF. The CDR3 coding sequence is TGTGCCAGCAGCGTTAGCGGGAGCACAGATACGCAGTATTTT.

This clone was observed a few times. This chain uses TRBV7-3 with TRBJ2-2; D remains ambiguous. The CDR3 totals 14 residues. Trimming cost V 3 bases and J 2 bases, with 7 bases left between them. Germline V gene sequence: CDR1 SGHTA, CDR2 FQGTGA. DNA for the CDR3: TGTGCCAGCAGCTTTGGCGGAAACACCGGGGAGCTGTTTTTT. This encodes CASSFGGNTGELFF. The complete variable domain, with remaining parts taken from reference TRBV7-3 and TRBJ2-2, reads GAGVSQTPSNKVTEKGKYVELRCDPISGHTALYWYRQSLGQGPEFLIYFQGTGAADDSGLPNDRFFAVRPEGSVSTLKIQRTERGDSAVYLCASSFGGNTGELFFGEGSRLTVL.

The chain is built from TRBV29-1 and TRBJ1-4, with TRBD1 matching 8 bases. This CDR3 is 14 amino acids long. The germline V gene encodes CDR1 SQVTM and CDR2 ANQGSEA. The V and J ends lost 5 bases and 2 bases, in that order; junction bases with no gene match: 4. This chain's CDR3 is CSVSGGRTNEKLFF. The CDR3 DNA reads TGCAGCGTTTCAGGGGGCAGGACTAATGAAAAACTGTTTTTT. Using reference TRBV29-1 and TRBJ1-4 for the parts outside the CDR3, the full variable domain is SAVISQKPSRDICQRGTSLTIQCQVDSQVTMMFWYRQQPGQSLTLIATANQGSEATYESGFVIDKFPISRPNLTFSTLTVSNMSPEDSSIYLCSVSGGRTNEKLFFGSGTQLSVL.

The chain carries TRBV19 and TRBJ1-3, with D possibly being TRBD1 (5 bases). V lost 6 bases and J lost 3, with 12 bases in between. The CDR3 spans 14 residues. Germline assignment: CDR1 LNHDA and CDR2 SQIVND (reference sequence). CDR3 bases: TGTGCCAGTAGCCTCGGGGGTGGTGGAAACACCATATATTTT. Translation: CASSLGGGGNTIYF.

In regard to this clone: The same CDR3 arises from other DNA sequences in this sample as well. The V and J genes are TRBV9 and TRBJ1-2; D is uncertain. The V end lost 0 bases, the J end lost 0 bases, and 9 bases lay between the germline ends. This CDR3 contains 15 residues. Per the germline V gene, CDR1 is SGDLS and CDR2 is YYNGEE. CDR3 region: CASSVASGANYGYTF. CDR3 sequence (DNA): TGTGCCAGCAGCGTAGCTAGCGGAGCTAACTATGGCTACACCTTC.

The chain uses TRBV5-1 and TRBJ1-1; unclear D gene. Germline loops: CDR1 SGHRS, CDR2 YFSETQ. The CDR3 is 13 residues long. V dropped 2 bases and J dropped 0 bases, with 5 bases sitting between them. CDR3 amino acids: CASSFSLNTEAFF. CDR3 DNA sequence: TGCGCCAGCAGCTTCTCCCTGAACACTGAAGCTTTCTTT.

The chain has TRBV6-1 and TRBJ2-6; D not resolved. Trimming removed 3 bases from V and 3 bases from J, with 6 bases in between. Germline V lookup: CDR1 MNHNS, CDR2 SASEGT. There are 14 residues in the CDR3. Here the CDR3 reads CASSDEVGANVLTF. The CDR3 DNA sequence: TGTGCCAGCAGTGACGAGGTTGGGGCCAACGTCCTGACTTTC.

This chain uses TRBV27 with TRBJ1-2, with TRBD1 identical over 9 bases. The CDR3 has 14 residues. With 3 bases clipped from V and 3 bases from J, the junction kept 2 bases outside the gene matches. Germline CDR1 and CDR2: MNHEY and SMNVEV (reference sequence). This CDR3 reads CASSFRDRDYGYTF. The CDR3 DNA is TGTGCCAGCAGTTTCCGGGACAGGGACTATGGCTACACCTTC.

The chain joins TRBV2 to TRBJ2-6; 8 nucleotides agree with TRBD1. CDR3 length: 15 residues. Germline trimming cut 5 bases from V and 4 bases from J; bases unmatched to any gene: 4. Germline CDR1 reads SNHLY; CDR2 reads FYNNEI. CDR3 protein: CASSSRDRGANVLTF. As DNA, the CDR3 is TGTGCCAGCAGTTCCCGGGACAGGGGGGCCAACGTCCTGACTTTC. Together with reference TRBV2 and TRBJ2-6, the CDR3 gives the full variable domain: EPEVTQTPSHQVTQMGQEVILRCVPISNHLYFYWYRQILGQKVEFLVSFYNNEISEKSEIFDDQFSVERPDGSNFTLKIRSTKLEDSAMYFCASSSRDRGANVLTFGAGSRLTVL.

The chain carries TRBV12-3 or TRBV12-4 and TRBJ1-1, with a possible D match to TRBD1 (5 bases). V was cut by 3 bases and J by 11 bases, with 13 bases left in between. The CDR3 extends over 12 amino acids. This chain's CDR3 is CASSFGGRDAFF. CDR3 bases: TGTGCCAGCAGTTTCGGGGGAAGGGACGCTTTCTTT.

Of note for this clone: An end of the junction differs from the germline gene, which may be a read error. The chain couples TRBV18 to TRBJ2-2; 8 bases align to TRBD1. The CDR3 has 15 residues. Germline V gene data show CDR1 as KGHSH and CDR2 as LQKENI. For the CDR3, the DNA is TGTGCCAGCACACCACTACAGGGGGATCACGGGGAGCTGTTTTTT. Amino acid sequence: CASTPLQGDHGELFF.

The chain employs TRBV6-5 and TRBJ1-5; D is possibly TRBD1 (6 bases). Germline V gene sequence: CDR1 MNHEY, CDR2 SVGAGI. The V and J ends lost 0 bases and 5 bases respectively, with 11 bases between them. This CDR3 has 15 amino acids. The CDR3 DNA is TGTGCCAGCAGTTACTCATTCAGGGGCGATCAGCCCCAGCATTTT. This codes for CASSYSFRGDQPQHF.

This chain connects TRBV7-9 to TRBJ2-7, with a tentative D call TRBD1 (6 bases). Between the trimmed V and J ends, which lost 5 bases and 9 bases, there was a span of 20 bases. Germline V gene sequence: CDR1 SEHNR, CDR2 FQNEAQ (reference sequence). This CDR3 spans 14 amino acids. CDR3 protein: CASSLPDSELRQYF. As DNA, the CDR3 is TGTGCCAGCAGCCTGCCGGACAGTGAACTACGGCAGTACTTC.

This chain links TRBV9 with TRBJ1-1; TRBD1 matches at 7 bases. This CDR3 has 16 amino acids. Germline CDR1 reads SGDLS; CDR2 reads YYNGEE. Losses at the gene ends were 5 bases for V and 7 bases for J; bases not matched to a gene: 17. The CDR3 loop reads CASRINRVRGHDEAFF. The CDR3 DNA reads as TGTGCCAGCAGGATAAACCGTGTTAGGGGGCATGATGAAGCTTTCTTT.

This sequence joins TRBV11-2 and TRBJ1-1, with TRBD1 matching over 7 bases. This CDR3 spans 13 amino acids. Per germline, CDR1 SGHAT and CDR2 FQNNGV. V lost 3 bases, J lost 5 bases, and 3 bases stayed unmatched. The CDR3 sequence: CASSFPGGTEAFF. The CDR3 DNA follows: TGTGCCAGCAGCTTCCCAGGGGGAACTGAAGCTTTCTTT.

CDR3 in DNA: TGCGCCAGCACACCCCGAGGGACTACGATGAACACTGAAGCTTTCTTT. Translation: CASTPRGTTMNTEAFF. The rearrangement links TRBV5-1 to TRBJ1-1; D possibly corresponds to TRBD1 (5 bases). The CDR3 consists of 16 residues. The V end lost 6 bases, the J end lost 0 bases, and 18 bases lay between the germline ends. CDR1 and CDR2 from the germline V gene are SGHRS and YFSETQ.

The chain joins TRBV14 to TRBJ1-3; 7 bases line up with TRBD1. The CDR3 is 16 residues long. V was pared by 4 bases and J by 0 bases, with 6 bases of the junction left unmatched. The V gene's germline CDR1 is SGHDN and CDR2 FVKESK. CDR3 in amino acids: CASSRRDRLSGNTIYF. The CDR3 DNA follows: TGTGCCAGCAGCCGTCGGGACAGACTCTCTGGAAACACCATATATTTT. The full variable domain, its missing parts supplied by reference TRBV14 and TRBJ1-3, is EAGVTQFPSHSVIEKGQTVTLRCDPISGHDNLYWYRRVMGKEIKFLLHFVKESKQDESGMPNNRFLAERTGGTYSTLKVQPAELEDSGVYFCASSRRDRLSGNTIYFGEGSWLTVV.

The chain joins TRBV11-2 to TRBJ2-2; D ambiguous. The CDR3 has 13 residues. CDR1 is SGHAT, CDR2 FQNNGV, per germline. V shed 5 bases and J shed 6 bases, with 10 bases lying between them. The CDR3 DNA reads as TGTGCCAGCAGCCGAGATGCGTCCGGGGAGCTGTTTTTT. Translating it yields CASSRDASGELFF.

This chain uses TRBV5-1 with TRBJ1-2; TRBD1 matches 7 bases. Germline V CDR1 and CDR2: SGHRS, YFSETQ. The CDR3 covers 15 residues. With V trimmed by 4 bases and J by 2 bases, 8 bases remained unmatched. The CDR3 region is CASSLGQAANYGYTF. The CDR3 region has the DNA TGCGCCAGCAGCCTTGGACAGGCGGCGAACTATGGCTACACCTTC.

The chain joins TRBV5-5 to TRBJ1-6; D is ambiguous. The CDR3 loop spans 16 amino acids. Trimming left V 5 bases short and J 0 bases short, with 12 bases between. Germline-derived CDR1 and CDR2 are SGHKS and YYEKEE (reference sequence). The DNA for the CDR3 is TGTGCCAGCAGTTCGGCCAGCGGCTCCTATAATTCACCCCTCCACTTT. Amino acids: CASSSASGSYNSPLHF.

In this sample, this clone turned up once. The rearrangement uses TRBV4-1 and TRBJ2-3, with D tentatively TRBD2 (7 bases). The CDR3 runs to 16 residues. Per the germline V gene, CDR1 is MGHRA and CDR2 is YSYEKL. Deletions cut 3 bases from V and 2 bases from J, with 15 bases between. The CDR3 loop is CASSHGGLQLTDTQYF. The DNA of the CDR3 is TGCGCCAGCAGCCACGGGGGGCTCCAACTCACAGATACGCAGTATTTT.

About this clone: Distinct nucleotide sequences in the sample also encode this CDR3. The genes are TRBV6-6 and TRBJ2-5; TRBD2 agrees at 15 bases. The V gene's germline CDR1 is MNHNY and CDR2 SVGAGI (reference sequence). This CDR3 contains 16 residues. Trimming at V came to 6 bases and at J to 2 bases, leaving 4 bases not matched to a gene. The CDR3 sequence is CASSGTSGGSQETQYF. In nucleotides, the CDR3 is TGTGCCAGCAGCGGGACTAGCGGGGGGTCACAAGAGACCCAGTACTTC.

The CDR3 is CASSESTTSLYF. As DNA, the CDR3 is TGTGCCAGCAGTGAATCCACGACTAGCTTGTACTTC. The chain recombines TRBV25-1 with TRBJ2-5; 7 positions match TRBD2. This CDR3 is built from 12 residues. Germline CDR1 and CDR2: MGHDK and SYGVNS. V shed 1 base, J shed 13 bases, and the junction held 6 bases outside the gene matches. Looking up the rest from reference TRBV25-1 and TRBJ2-5 gives the full variable domain: EADIYQTPRYLVIGTGKKITLECSQTMGHDKMYWYQQDPGMELHLIHYSYGVNSTEKGDLSSESTVSRIRTEHFPLTLESARPSHTSQYLCASSESTTSLYFGPGTRLLVL.

This clone showed up just a few times. The chain has TRBV19 and TRBJ1-5; 10 positions match TRBD1. V shed 6 bases and J 3 bases; nucleotides not matched to a gene: 5. The germline V gene encodes CDR1 LNHDA and CDR2 SQIVND (reference sequence). There are 15 residues in the CDR3. CDR3 bases: TGTGCCAGTAGGATCGGGACAGGGGCCAATCAGCCCCAGCATTTT. Its protein is CASRIGTGANQPQHF.

The chain combines TRBV10-2 with TRBJ1-1; 9 nucleotides agree with TRBD1. Losses at the gene ends were 8 bases for V and 6 bases for J; bases not matched to a gene: 10. There are 14 residues in the CDR3. The germline V gene has CDR1 WSHSY and CDR2 SAAADI. The CDR3 DNA sequence: TGCGCCAGCTCTAGAGCACAGGGGGCTGCTGAAGCTTTCTTT. Amino acids: CASSRAQGAAEAFF.

The V gene is TRBV2, the J gene TRBJ2-5, with TRBD2 matching over 14 bases. J lost 4 bases, V lost 5 bases, and 6 bases had no gene match. This CDR3 region has 16 residues. Germline CDR1 is SNHLY and CDR2 is FYNNEI. The CDR3 spells CASSPGTSGGGETQYF. CDR3 DNA sequence: TGTGCCAGCAGTCCCGGGACTAGCGGGGGTGGAGAGACCCAGTACTTC.

V and J are TRBV27 and TRBJ2-7; TRBD2 aligns across 8 bases. Germline V gene lookup returns CDR1 MNHEY and CDR2 SMNVEV (reference sequence). The CDR3 extends over 14 amino acids. V shed 5 bases and J 11 bases; nucleotides not matched to a gene: 14. DNA of the CDR3: TGTGCCAGCAGTGCGACCGGGACACGGGGGGGCGAGTACTTC. As protein: CASSATGTRGGEYF.